These T cell receptor beta chains were read from a single sample in a study of CD8 T cells in Susac syndrome. TCRdb recomputed calls from the immunoSEQ multiplex PCR reads with MiXCR, one row per CDR3 protein. The sample records about 210,000 distinct CDR3 sequences, approximately 95% being singletons. Material for sequencing was CD4+ T cells from PBMCs. These receptors were collected from a human donor with multiple sclerosis. Both conserved end residues are part of each CDR3. The order of the fields is CDR3 DNA, CDR3 protein, J gene, D gene, V gene, clone size. The D gene is left open where the match is weak. Some rows mark clone size as missing; the rest say once, few, many or name a class of expanded clone.

TGCAGTGCTGGACAGGTTAGGGATAATTCACCCCTCCACTTT,CSAGQVRDNSPLHF,TRBJ1-6,TRBD1,TRBV20-1,-
TGCAGTGCCCTCCCTGCGGGGCTAGCCCCTGTAGAGCAGTACTTC,CSALPAGLAPVEQYF,TRBJ2-7,-,TRBV20-1,-
TGTGCCATCAATGCAGGGATGACCGGGGAGCTGTTTTTT,CAINAGMTGELFF,TRBJ2-2,-,TRBV10-3,-
TGCGCCAGCAGCCCGGGACTAGCGGGAGGGCCAGATACGCAGTATTTT,CASSPGLAGGPDTQYF,TRBJ2-3,TRBD2,TRBV5-1,-
TGTGCCAGCAGTCGGCTAGGGTCGGGCAATGAGCAGTTCTTC,CASSRLGSGNEQFF,TRBJ2-1,-,TRBV27,-
TGTGCCAGCAGTGAGAGACAGTACCCTAATCAGCCCCAGCATTTT,CASSERQYPNQPQHF,TRBJ1-5,-,TRBV2,-
TGCGCCAGCAGCTTGTCCGGGGACGGTGAAGCTTTCTTT,CASSLSGDGEAFF,TRBJ1-1,-,TRBV5-1,-
TGTGCCAGCAGCGTCGGGGGGAGCTCCTATAATTCACCCCTCCACTTT,CASSVGGSSYNSPLHF,TRBJ1-6,-,TRBV9,-
TGTGCCAGCACTCCGGACAGAGCCACAGATACGCAGTATTTT,CASTPDRATDTQYF,TRBJ2-3,-,TRBV28,few
TGCAGCGCCCAGATTGGTCAGGGAATAGGGACGGACACTGAAGCTTTCTTT,CSAQIGQGIGTDTEAFF,TRBJ1-1,-,TRBV29-1,-
TGTGCCAGCTCATCGGGTTCCTACGAGCAGTACTTC,CASSSGSYEQYF,TRBJ2-7,-,TRBV18,-
TGCAGTGCTCCCCGGGCCCAGGGAGGCGATACGCAGTATTTT,CSAPRAQGGDTQYF,TRBJ2-3,-,TRBV20-1,-
TGTGCCAGTAGTATTGATGAAGGGAAAGCCTATGGCTACACCTTC,CASSIDEGKAYGYTF,TRBJ1-2,-,TRBV19,-
TGCAGCGTTGAACTAGGACAGAACGAGCAGTACTTC,CSVELGQNEQYF,TRBJ2-7,-,TRBV29-1,-
TGTGCCAGCAGCCACTTAGACAGCAATGAGCAGTTCTTC,CASSHLDSNEQFF,TRBJ2-1,-,TRBV13,once
TGTGCCAGCAGCCTGGGGGTAGCGGGTACGCAGTATTTT,CASSLGVAGTQYF,TRBJ2-3,TRBD2,TRBV11-2,-
TGTGCCAGCAGCGAGACTACGGACCACTATGGCTACACCTTC,CASSETTDHYGYTF,TRBJ1-2,-,TRBV3-1,-
TGTGCCAGTAAGCCGGGAAACACAGATACGCAGTATTTT,CASKPGNTDTQYF,TRBJ2-3,-,TRBV19,-
TGCGCCAGCAGCACCGGGACTAGCGGGGGAAAAAACATTCAGTACTTC,CASSTGTSGGKNIQYF,TRBJ2-4,TRBD2,TRBV5-1,-
TGTGCCAGCTCACTACGGACTAGCGGGAGTACCCCTGCTGAGCAGTTCTTC,CASSLRTSGSTPAEQFF,TRBJ2-1,TRBD2,TRBV18,-
TGTGCCACCAGCAGACCATCGAGGCGATCTGAGGCCAACGTCCTGACTTTC,CATSRPSRRSEANVLTF,TRBJ2-6,-,TRBV15,-
TGTGCCAGCAGCATACCAGGGGTGGGTGAGCAGTTCTTC,CASSIPGVGEQFF,TRBJ2-1,-,TRBV7-2,once
TGCGCCAGCAGCCAAGCTCTTTATGAGGCCTCCACAGATACGCAGTATTTT,CASSQALYEASTDTQYF,TRBJ2-3,-,TRBV4-1,-
TGTGCCAGCACCCCGGTGGGGGCACGGGAGCAGTACTTC,CASTPVGAREQYF,TRBJ2-7,-,TRBV6-5,-
TGCAGCGCCGGGGGCAATGAGCAGTTCTTC,CSAGGNEQFF,TRBJ2-1,-,TRBV29-1,few
TGTGCCAGCAGCGGGCATGGTCTGGTGGGGCTCGGTGAGCAGTTCTTC,CASSGHGLVGLGEQFF,TRBJ2-1,-,TRBV9,-
TGTGCCAGCAGTCGGGACAGGGTTGGCTACACCTTC,CASSRDRVGYTF,TRBJ1-2,TRBD1,TRBV12-3/TRBV12-4,-
TGTGCCAGCAGCTTAGGAGGGACAGGGGATGAAAAACTGTTTTTT,CASSLGGTGDEKLFF,TRBJ1-4,TRBD1,TRBV7-9,-
TGCAGTGCAGAGAACCCTTTGACGGTCGAGCAGTACTTC,CSAENPLTVEQYF,TRBJ2-7,-,TRBV20-1,-
TGTGCCAGCGGGGGACTAGCGGGAGTGGGTGAGCAGTTCTTC,CASGGLAGVGEQFF,TRBJ2-1,TRBD2,TRBV27,-
TGCAGTGCTCATGGGACTAGCGGGAGGTACGAGCAGTACTTC,CSAHGTSGRYEQYF,TRBJ2-7,TRBD2,TRBV20-1,-
TGTGCCAGCAGCTTGGTAGGGACAGGGGTGCATGAGCAGTTCTTC,CASSLVGTGVHEQFF,TRBJ2-1,TRBD1,TRBV5-6,-
TGTGCCAGCACCACGATTGGTAGCAATCAGCCCCAGCATTTT,CASTTIGSNQPQHF,TRBJ1-5,-,TRBV6-5,-
TGTGCCAGCAGCCGGACTAGGAGCCCCGTGGGCCAAGAGACCCAGTACTTC,CASSRTRSPVGQETQYF,TRBJ2-5,TRBD2,TRBV27,-
TGTGCCAGCAGTTTCGGCCGGGCATCGGGTCAGCCCCAGCATTTT,CASSFGRASGQPQHF,TRBJ1-5,-,TRBV27,once
TGTGCCAGCAGCTTCTTACAGGGGAACACCGGGGAGCTGTTTTTT,CASSFLQGNTGELFF,TRBJ2-2,-,TRBV7-7,-
TGTGCCAGCTCACCGTTCCCCGGAGCTTGGGAGACCCAGTACTTC,CASSPFPGAWETQYF,TRBJ2-5,-,TRBV18,once
TGCAGCGTTGAGGACTACAATGAGCAGTTCTTC,CSVEDYNEQFF,TRBJ2-1,-,TRBV29-1,-
TGTGCCTCGGGACTAGCGGGATACAATGAGCAGTTCTTC,CASGLAGYNEQFF,TRBJ2-1,TRBD2,TRBV30,-
TGCAGTGCTAGAGACCCGGGACTAGCGGGATTCGGGGAGCTGTTTTTT,CSARDPGLAGFGELFF,TRBJ2-2,TRBD2,TRBV20-1,-
TGCAGTGCTAGAGAGGGTGCCAGAGAGACCCAGTACTTC,CSAREGARETQYF,TRBJ2-5,-,TRBV20-1,once
TGCAGCGGGGGGACTAGCGGATCCACAGATACGCAGTATTTT,CSGGTSGSTDTQYF,TRBJ2-3,TRBD2,TRBV29-1,once
TGTGCCAGCCGCGCAGGGGTGAGGTATGAGCAGTTCTTC,CASRAGVRYEQFF,TRBJ2-1,-,TRBV28,-
TGTGCCAGCAGCCCGGACAGGACGAACACCGGGGAGCTGTTTTTT,CASSPDRTNTGELFF,TRBJ2-2,TRBD1,TRBV7-9,-
TGCAGCGTGGGGGCCGGGTTGGGCGAAGCTTCTGGCTACACCTTC,CSVGAGLGEASGYTF,TRBJ1-2,-,TRBV29-1,-
TGTGCCAGCAGCCCAACAGGGGCAGCGACCGGGGAGCTGTTTTTT,CASSPTGAATGELFF,TRBJ2-2,TRBD1,TRBV7-2,-
TGTGCCAGCAGCGTTACGGGACAGGGATCGGGCACTGAAGCTTTCTTT,CASSVTGQGSGTEAFF,TRBJ1-1,TRBD1,TRBV9,-
TGCGCCAGCAGCCCCCAGGACGCCTCGGGGGCCTATGGCTACACCTTC,CASSPQDASGAYGYTF,TRBJ1-2,-,TRBV4-1,-
TGTGCCAGCAGTTTATCGCACGGTTTATCGGGCTACACCTTC,CASSLSHGLSGYTF,TRBJ1-2,-,TRBV27,-
TGTGCCAGCAGCTTAGGGAGGGCGGGATTTAGGATCACTGAAGCTTTCTTT,CASSLGRAGFRITEAFF,TRBJ1-1,-,TRBV7-9,-
TGTGCCAGCAGCGTTGGAGGGCGCAATGAGCAGTTCTTC,CASSVGGRNEQFF,TRBJ2-1,-,TRBV9,-
TGTGCCAGCAGCTTACAGGGACCTAACACTGAAGCTTTCTTT,CASSLQGPNTEAFF,TRBJ1-1,-,TRBV7-3,-
TGCAGCGTTGCGTCCGCTGGAAACACCATATATTTT,CSVASAGNTIYF,TRBJ1-3,-,TRBV29-1,-
TGCAGCGTTGGAAGACAGGGAAAGGGAGATACGCAGTATTTT,CSVGRQGKGDTQYF,TRBJ2-3,TRBD1,TRBV29-1,-
TGTGCCAGCAGCATCACTTCGCGGGGGGGCTCGGACATTCAGTACTTC,CASSITSRGGSDIQYF,TRBJ2-4,TRBD2,TRBV4-2,-
TGCAGCGGGAACAGGGGGAACACTGAAGCTTTCTTT,CSGNRGNTEAFF,TRBJ1-1,TRBD1,TRBV29-1,-
TGTGCCTGGAGCGGACTAGCGGGACGCCCAATGAGGGAGCAGTACTTC,CAWSGLAGRPMREQYF,TRBJ2-7,TRBD2,TRBV30,once
TGTGCCAGCAGCGATCTACAGGGCCCGAACACTGAAGCTTTCTTT,CASSDLQGPNTEAFF,TRBJ1-1,-,TRBV27,-